This is a list of T cell receptor beta chains from one sample in a study of blood T cells in healthy people across ages. TCRdb reanalysed the 5' RACE reads using MiXCR and keeps one entry per CDR3 protein. In the table there are 750,000 to 950,000 distinct CDR3 sequences, 20% to 30% of which are singletons. The same sample was also used in a study of T cells of mothers and their children.

Sequencing was done on a sample of blood. The receptors originated from a boy aged 5 to 17 in good health. CDR3s include the opening cysteine and the closing phenylalanine or tryptophan. A D gene is named only where the DNA matches it firmly. Clone size is shown for a subset of rows, as once, few, many or a class of expanded clone.

D gene: TRBD1; clone size: few; CDR3 length: 15; V gene: TRBV20-1; J gene: TRBJ1-1; CDR3 protein: CSAQQGPGWNSEAFF; CDR3 DNA: TGCAGTGCTCAACAGGGGCCCGGTTGGAACTCTGAAGCTTTCTTT
D gene: -; clone size: -; CDR3 length: 13; V gene: TRBV29-1; J gene: TRBJ2-5; CDR3 protein: CSVTGQIQETQYF; CDR3 DNA: TGCAGCGTAACGGGACAAATACAAGAGACCCAGTACTTC
D gene: TRBD1; clone size: few; CDR3 length: 14; V gene: TRBV6-1; J gene: TRBJ2-5; CDR3 protein: CASSDDRVGETQYF; CDR3 DNA: TGTGCCAGCAGTGATGACAGGGTCGGAGAGACCCAGTACTTC
D gene: TRBD2; clone size: -; CDR3 length: 13; V gene: TRBV27; J gene: TRBJ2-1; CDR3 protein: CASISSGGGEQFF; CDR3 DNA: TGTGCCAGCATTTCTAGCGGGGGGGGTGAGCAGTTCTTC
D gene: -; clone size: -; CDR3 length: 15; V gene: TRBV5-1; J gene: TRBJ2-1; CDR3 protein: CASSLTGTSNNEQFF; CDR3 DNA: TGCGCCAGCAGCTTGACCGGGACCTCGAACAATGAGCAGTTCTTC
D gene: -; clone size: -; CDR3 length: 15; V gene: TRBV20-1; J gene: TRBJ1-2; CDR3 protein: CSARPPDPGRDGYTF; CDR3 DNA: TGCAGTGCTAGACCCCCGGACCCAGGCCGGGATGGCTACACCTTC
D gene: TRBD2; clone size: few; CDR3 length: 17; V gene: TRBV11-2; J gene: TRBJ2-5; CDR3 protein: CASSLSGGGWLEETQYF; CDR3 DNA: TGTGCCAGCAGCTTATCAGGCGGGGGGTGGCTTGAAGAGACCCAGTACTTC
D gene: -; clone size: -; CDR3 length: 14; V gene: TRBV3-1; J gene: TRBJ1-2; CDR3 protein: CASSHTTGSYGYTF; CDR3 DNA: TGTGCCAGCAGCCACACCACAGGGTCCTATGGCTACACCTTC
D gene: -; clone size: -; CDR3 length: 15; V gene: TRBV6-5; J gene: TRBJ1-4; CDR3 protein: CASSYAGGTNEKLFF; CDR3 DNA: TGTGCCAGCAGTTACGCGGGGGGAACTAATGAAAAACTGTTTTTT
D gene: TRBD1; clone size: -; CDR3 length: 15; V gene: TRBV7-2; J gene: TRBJ2-1; CDR3 protein: CASNRQGAHYNEQFF; CDR3 DNA: TGTGCCAGCAACAGACAGGGGGCTCACTACAATGAGCAGTTCTTC
D gene: -; clone size: few; CDR3 length: 13; V gene: TRBV19; J gene: TRBJ2-5; CDR3 protein: CASKGTTAGTQYF; CDR3 DNA: TGTGCCAGTAAGGGGACGACCGCAGGGACCCAGTACTTC
D gene: -; clone size: -; CDR3 length: 16; V gene: TRBV6-6; J gene: TRBJ2-4; CDR3 protein: CASSYRGLGAKNIQYF; CDR3 DNA: TGTGCCAGCAGTTACAGGGGGTTGGGGGCCAAAAACATTCAGTACTTC
D gene: TRBD1; clone size: few; CDR3 length: 15; V gene: TRBV5-6; J gene: TRBJ2-4; CDR3 protein: CASSTGESAKNIQYF; CDR3 DNA: TGTGCCAGCAGCACAGGGGAGTCGGCCAAAAACATTCAGTACTTC
D gene: -; clone size: few; CDR3 length: 13; V gene: TRBV7-6; J gene: TRBJ2-7; CDR3 protein: CASSPFVHYEQYF; CDR3 DNA: TGTGCCAGCAGCCCCTTCGTCCACTACGAGCAGTACTTC
D gene: -; clone size: few; CDR3 length: 13; V gene: TRBV4-1; J gene: TRBJ2-5; CDR3 protein: CASSQVSVETQYF; CDR3 DNA: TGCGCCAGCAGCCAAGTTAGCGTGGAGACCCAGTACTTC
D gene: TRBD1; clone size: few; CDR3 length: 15; V gene: TRBV30; J gene: TRBJ2-5; CDR3 protein: CAWSLGQGYQETQYF; CDR3 DNA: TGTGCCTGGAGTCTCGGACAGGGGTACCAAGAGACCCAGTACTTC
D gene: -; clone size: few; CDR3 length: 15; V gene: TRBV30; J gene: TRBJ2-1; CDR3 protein: CAWIQAGEVWNEQFF; CDR3 DNA: TGTGCCTGGATTCAGGCTGGGGAGGTATGGAATGAGCAGTTCTTC
D gene: TRBD2; clone size: many; CDR3 length: 17; V gene: TRBV7-3; J gene: TRBJ2-1; CDR3 protein: CASSLFSWRGGNNEQFF; CDR3 DNA: TGTGCCAGCAGCTTATTCAGCTGGCGGGGGGGAAACAATGAGCAGTTCTTC
D gene: -; clone size: -; CDR3 length: 17; V gene: TRBV3-1; J gene: TRBJ2-3; CDR3 protein: CASSQAFPFNGADTQYF; CDR3 DNA: TGTGCCAGCAGCCAAGCTTTCCCTTTTAACGGGGCCGATACGCAGTATTTT
D gene: -; clone size: -; CDR3 length: 14; V gene: TRBV18; J gene: TRBJ1-4; CDR3 protein: CASSPRIEDEKLFF; CDR3 DNA: TGTGCCAGCTCACCACGAATAGAGGATGAAAAACTGTTTTTT
D gene: -; clone size: -; CDR3 length: 14; V gene: TRBV4-2; J gene: TRBJ1-2; CDR3 protein: CASSQDNNNYGYTF; CDR3 DNA: TGTGCCAGCAGCCAAGATAACAATAACTATGGCTACACCTTC
D gene: TRBD1; clone size: -; CDR3 length: 13; V gene: TRBV4-1; J gene: TRBJ1-2; CDR3 protein: CASSPSGGHGYTF; CDR3 DNA: TGCGCCAGCAGCCCCTCAGGGGGCCATGGCTACACCTTC
D gene: TRBD2; clone size: -; CDR3 length: 13; V gene: TRBV29-1; J gene: TRBJ2-3; CDR3 protein: CSGAGTRTDTQYF; CDR3 DNA: TGCAGCGGAGCCGGGACTAGAACAGATACGCAGTATTTT
D gene: -; clone size: -; CDR3 length: 13; V gene: TRBV28; J gene: TRBJ1-2; CDR3 protein: CASALSVGDDYTF; CDR3 DNA: TGTGCCAGCGCACTCTCGGTCGGTGATGACTACACCTTC
D gene: TRBD1; clone size: few; CDR3 length: 14; V gene: TRBV7-9; J gene: TRBJ2-1; CDR3 protein: CATQGGQGIGEQFF; CDR3 DNA: TGTGCCACCCAGGGGGGACAGGGTATAGGTGAGCAGTTCTTC
D gene: TRBD1; clone size: few; CDR3 length: 16; V gene: TRBV5-6; J gene: TRBJ2-1; CDR3 protein: CASSLTHRGIYNEQFF; CDR3 DNA: TGTGCCAGCAGTTTGACCCACAGGGGGATCTACAATGAGCAGTTCTTC
D gene: -; clone size: -; CDR3 length: 16; V gene: TRBV4-1; J gene: TRBJ1-2; CDR3 protein: CASSLGGPEGVYDYTF; CDR3 DNA: TGCGCCAGCAGCCTTGGGGGTCCGGAGGGGGTTTATGACTACACCTTC
D gene: -; clone size: -; CDR3 length: 18; V gene: TRBV5-1; J gene: TRBJ2-5; CDR3 protein: CASSLAFRFRANQETQYF; CDR3 DNA: TGCGCCAGCAGCTTGGCGTTTCGTTTCCGGGCTAACCAAGAGACCCAGTACTTC